In this sample, the clone carrying this T cell receptor beta chain turned up a few times. Its antigen is still unknown. The sample is drawn from a study of blood T cells in healthy people across ages. Study-wide results and caveats: Naive CD4+ cell counts and diversity both ran higher in long-lived than in aged donors.

A J-beta primer mix and a sample-barcoded 5' primer were used in a second PCR of about 7 to 12 cycles. Each cDNA molecule was tagged by a template-switch adaptor with 12 random nucleotides. TCRdb recomputed calls from the 5' RACE reads with MiXCR, one row per CDR3 protein. The sample holds some 760,000 distinct CDR3 sequences, more than 20% seen once. Researchers collected 9.5 to 10 milliliters of peripheral blood from every single donor. No fewer than 5.5 micrograms of total RNA were isolated from every sample. This sample also appeared in a second study, on T cells of mothers and their children.

Sequenced sample: blood. This TCR came from a boy younger than 18 in good health.

The CDR3 DNA is TGCAGTGCCCCCAGAACGGACACGGACACCATATATTTT. Translating gives CSAPRTDTDTIYF. The V call is TRBV20-1, the J call TRBJ1-3, with a tentative D call TRBD1 (5 bases). The V end lost 6 bases, the J end lost 8 bases, and 17 bases lay between the germline ends. The CDR3 is 13 amino acids. CDR1 DFQATT and CDR2 SNEGSKA come from the germline V gene (reference sequence).